The clone carrying this TCR beta chain came up a few times. Generated by immunoSEQ multiplex PCR, the TCRdb table keeps only in-frame clones and is missing some. This sample has 200,000 to 300,000 clones, with 80% to 90% found just once. This sample is part of a study of blood T cell repertoires in COVID-19. Turning to the study itself: Material from acute and convalescent COVID-19 was sourced from the United States, Italy and Spain. T cells, B-cell-depleted T cells, or PBMCs supplied cDNA or gDNA.

CDR1 SGHTA and CDR2 FQGNSA come from the germline V gene. The CDR3 consists of 13 residues. V lost 3 bases, J lost 7 bases, and 12 bases lay in between. This rearrangement joins TRBV7-2 to TRBJ1-2; no clear D gene. This receptor was obtained from a man between 60 and 75 years old with acute or convalescent COVID-19. The source material was peripheral blood. CDR3 coding DNA: TGTGCCAGCAGCTTTAATCAGGCGGGTGGCTACACCTTC. It codes for CASSFNQAGGYTF.